Listed below are T cell receptor beta chains from one sample, sequenced in a study of vaccination effects on CD4 cells after COVID-19. Data came from immunoSEQ multiplex PCR; TCRdb stores just in-frame clones and leaves some out. The sample yields fewer than 75,000 clones, around 80% seen once. These receptors lack a known antigen. The source was CD4+ T cells from PBMCs cultured without peptide, collected after COVID-19 vaccination. The receptors derive from a human donor who received a COVID-19 vaccine. The CDR3 runs from the conserved cysteine through the conserved F or W. The D gene is left open where the match is weak. Not all rows give a size; the values are once, few, many and, for expanded clones, a class.

size: NA; D: NA; V: TRBV7-9; J: TRBJ1-1; CDR3: CASSLSSGNTEAFF; DNA: TGTGCCAGCAGCTTAAGTTCGGGGAACACTGAAGCTTTCTTT
size: few; D: TRBD1; V: TRBV27; J: TRBJ1-2; CDR3: CASRSSGGANYGYTF; DNA: TGTGCCAGCAGATCCTCAGGGGGCGCGAACTATGGCTACACCTTC
size: NA; D: NA; V: TRBV24-1; J: TRBJ1-4; CDR3: CATSDPRSANEKLFF; DNA: TGTGCCACCAGTGACCCTCGTTCGGCTAATGAAAAACTGTTTTTT
size: NA; D: NA; V: TRBV15; J: TRBJ2-1; CDR3: CATSRDPQRVNEQFF; DNA: TGTGCCACCAGCAGAGACCCTCAACGTGTCAATGAGCAGTTCTTC
size: NA; D: NA; V: TRBV4-1; J: TRBJ1-3; CDR3: CASSQGRGGERNTIYF; DNA: TGCGCCAGCAGCCAAGGGCGGGGGGGAGAAAGAAACACCATATATTTT
size: once; D: TRBD2; V: TRBV10-3; J: TRBJ2-5; CDR3: CAISEFGLAGGPKTQYF; DNA: TGTGCCATCAGTGAGTTCGGACTAGCGGGGGGGCCGAAGACCCAGTACTTC
size: NA; D: TRBD2; V: TRBV5-1; J: TRBJ2-1; CDR3: CASSVIAGEYNEQFF; DNA: TGCGCCAGCAGCGTCATAGCGGGGGAGTACAATGAGCAGTTCTTC
size: NA; D: TRBD1; V: TRBV5-8; J: TRBJ2-2; CDR3: CASSLTRTGGFNTGELFF; DNA: TGTGCCAGCAGCCTCACTAGGACAGGGGGTTTTAACACCGGGGAGCTGTTTTTT
size: NA; D: NA; V: TRBV30; J: TRBJ2-5; CDR3: CAWGALETQYF; DNA: TGTGCCTGGGGGGCTTTAGAGACCCAGTACTTC
size: NA; D: TRBD2; V: TRBV3-1/TRBV3-2; J: TRBJ2-5; CDR3: CASSQRGGYFSETQYF; DNA: TGTGCCAGCAGCCAACGGGGGGGGTACTTTAGTGAGACCCAGTACTTC
size: NA; D: TRBD2; V: TRBV5-1; J: TRBJ2-4; CDR3: CASSLRTSGGAGAKNIQYF; DNA: TGCGCCAGCAGCTTACGGACTAGCGGGGGGGCTGGAGCCAAAAACATTCAGTACTTC
size: NA; D: NA; V: TRBV7-2; J: TRBJ2-1; CDR3: CASSLSSSYNEQFF; DNA: TGTGCCAGCAGCTTGTCGAGCTCCTACAATGAGCAGTTCTTC
size: NA; D: NA; V: TRBV12-3/TRBV12-4; J: TRBJ2-2; CDR3: CASSLSLTGELFF; DNA: TGTGCCAGCAGTTTATCCCTCACCGGGGAGCTGTTTTTT
size: NA; D: NA; V: TRBV19; J: TRBJ1-1; CDR3: CASSNYPMTGGTEAFF; DNA: TGTGCCAGTAGTAATTACCCGATGACGGGTGGGACTGAAGCTTTCTTT
size: NA; D: TRBD2; V: TRBV4-3; J: TRBJ2-3; CDR3: CASSKQRGDTDTQYF; DNA: TGCGCCAGCAGTAAACAGCGGGGGGACACAGATACGCAGTATTTT
size: NA; D: TRBD2; V: TRBV6-1; J: TRBJ2-3; CDR3: CASSEFGGGVQDTQYF; DNA: TGTGCCAGCAGTGAATTTGGCGGGGGGGTTCAGGATACGCAGTATTTT
size: NA; D: TRBD1; V: TRBV7-2; J: TRBJ2-2; CDR3: CASSLFGTGVTGELFF; DNA: TGTGCCAGCAGCTTATTCGGGACAGGGGTCACCGGGGAGCTGTTTTTT
size: NA; D: NA; V: TRBV7-6; J: TRBJ2-3; CDR3: CASSLEGGLVDTQYF; DNA: TGTGCCAGCAGCTTAGAGGGGGGGCTTGTAGATACGCAGTATTTT
size: NA; D: TRBD1; V: TRBV9; J: TRBJ2-2; CDR3: CASSVVDRGTAGELFF; DNA: TGTGCCAGCAGCGTAGTGGACAGGGGGACCGCCGGGGAGCTGTTTTTT
size: NA; D: NA; V: TRBV12-5; J: TRBJ2-5; CDR3: CASGLSREETQYF; DNA: TGTGCTAGTGGTTTATCCAGGGAGGAGACCCAGTACTTC
size: few; D: NA; V: TRBV6-2/TRBV6-3; J: TRBJ1-2; CDR3: CASSPWRDSNYGYTF; DNA: TGTGCCAGCAGTCCCTGGAGGGATTCTAACTATGGCTACACCTTC
size: few; D: TRBD1; V: TRBV4-1; J: TRBJ1-4; CDR3: CASSVREGAATNEKLFF; DNA: TGCGCCAGCAGCGTTAGGGAGGGGGCGGCAACTAATGAAAAACTGTTTTTT
size: NA; D: NA; V: TRBV5-6; J: TRBJ1-1; CDR3: CASSLGLGVTEAFF; DNA: TGTGCCAGCAGCTTGGGGTTGGGGGTCACTGAAGCTTTCTTT